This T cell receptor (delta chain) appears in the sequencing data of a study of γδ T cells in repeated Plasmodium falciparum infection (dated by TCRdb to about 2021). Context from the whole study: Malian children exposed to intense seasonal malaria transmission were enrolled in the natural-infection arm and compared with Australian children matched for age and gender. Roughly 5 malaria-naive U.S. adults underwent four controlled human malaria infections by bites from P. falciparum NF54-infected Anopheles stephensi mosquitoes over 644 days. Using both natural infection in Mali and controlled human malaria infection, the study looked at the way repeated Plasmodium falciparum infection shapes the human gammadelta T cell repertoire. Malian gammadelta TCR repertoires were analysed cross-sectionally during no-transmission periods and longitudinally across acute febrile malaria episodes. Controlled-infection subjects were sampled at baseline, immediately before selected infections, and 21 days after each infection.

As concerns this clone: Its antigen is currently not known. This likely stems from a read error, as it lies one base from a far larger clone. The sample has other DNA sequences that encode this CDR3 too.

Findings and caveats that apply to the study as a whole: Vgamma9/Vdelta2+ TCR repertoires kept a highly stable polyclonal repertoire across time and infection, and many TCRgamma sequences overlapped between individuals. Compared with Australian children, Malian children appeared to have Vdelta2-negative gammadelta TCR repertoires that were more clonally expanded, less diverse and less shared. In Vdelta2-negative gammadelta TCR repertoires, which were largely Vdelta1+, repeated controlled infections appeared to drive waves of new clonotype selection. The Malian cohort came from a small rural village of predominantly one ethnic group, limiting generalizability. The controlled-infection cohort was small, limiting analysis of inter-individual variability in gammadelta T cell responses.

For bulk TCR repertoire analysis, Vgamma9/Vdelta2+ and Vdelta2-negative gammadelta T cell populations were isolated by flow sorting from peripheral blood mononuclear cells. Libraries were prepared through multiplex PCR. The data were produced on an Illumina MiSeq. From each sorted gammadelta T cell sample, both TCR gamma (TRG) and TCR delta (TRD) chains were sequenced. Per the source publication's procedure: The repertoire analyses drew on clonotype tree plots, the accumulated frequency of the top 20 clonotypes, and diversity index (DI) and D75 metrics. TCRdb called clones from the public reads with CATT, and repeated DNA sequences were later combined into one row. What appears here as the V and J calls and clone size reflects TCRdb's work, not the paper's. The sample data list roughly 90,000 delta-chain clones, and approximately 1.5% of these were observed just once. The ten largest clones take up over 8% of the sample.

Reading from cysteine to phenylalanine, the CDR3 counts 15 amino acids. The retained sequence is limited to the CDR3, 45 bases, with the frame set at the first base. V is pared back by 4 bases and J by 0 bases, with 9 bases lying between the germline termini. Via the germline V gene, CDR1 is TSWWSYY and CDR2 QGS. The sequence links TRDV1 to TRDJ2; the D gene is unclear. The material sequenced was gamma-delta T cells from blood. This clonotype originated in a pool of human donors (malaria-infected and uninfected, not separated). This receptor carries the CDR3 CALGAQHALTAQLFF. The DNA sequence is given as TGTGCTCTTGGGGCCCAGCATGCTTTGACAGCACAACTCTTCTTT.